Listed here are 21 T cell receptor beta chains from one sample, sequenced in a study of cytomegalovirus exposure and HLA in healthy donors. Produced via immunoSEQ multiplex PCR; TCRdb's table is partial and in-frame only. The data contain 75,000 to 100,000 clones, 95% to 98% of them singletons. The sequenced sample was PBMCs. Every receptor here comes from a young man in good health and CMV-seronegative.

The chain's CDR3 is CASSPGFEAFF. In DNA form, the CDR3 reads TGTGCCAGCAGTCCCGGTTTTGAAGCTTTCTTT. The chain employs TRBV2 and TRBJ1-1; D uncertain. Deletions cut 5 bases from V and 7 bases from J, with 8 bases between. This CDR3 is built from 11 residues. Germline values: CDR1 SNHLY, CDR2 FYNNEI.

This sequence joins TRBV9 and TRBJ2-5; 10 bases are shared with TRBD1. The junction had 0 bases not matched to a gene; V was cut back by 3 bases and J by 4 bases. The CDR3 spans 13 residues. Germline loops: CDR1 SGDLS, CDR2 YYNGEE. The CDR3 region is CASSGQGAETQYF. As DNA, the CDR3 is TGTGCCAGCAGCGGACAGGGGGCAGAGACCCAGTACTTC.

The chain joins TRBV29-1 to TRBJ2-5; D not certain. The germline V gene encodes CDR1 SQVTM and CDR2 ANQGSEA. The CDR3 covers 14 residues. V gave up 4 bases and J gave up 2 bases, with 14 bases separating them. CDR3 coding DNA: TGCAGCGTTGGGGTCGGCGGATTACAAGAGACCCAGTACTTC. Encoded protein: CSVGVGGLQETQYF.

The V and J genes are TRBV27 and TRBJ2-7, with a possible D match to TRBD2 (5 bases). Looked up from germline, CDR1 is MNHEY and CDR2 is SMNVEV (reference sequence). V was pared by 8 bases and J by 3 bases, with 26 bases between. The CDR3 consists of 17 residues. CDR3 region: CASRSRSGKVEVYEQYV. CDR3 nucleotide sequence: TGTGCCAGCCGCTCTAGAAGCGGTAAGGTGGAGGTCTACGAGCAGTACGTC.

The chain uses TRBV28 and TRBJ2-3; D gene ambiguous. In germline, CDR1 is MDHEN, CDR2 SYDVKM. The CDR3 totals 14 residues. V was trimmed by 5 bases and J by 1 base, leaving 10 bases between them. DNA for the CDR3: TGTGCCAGCAGTCCACCAGGTGGCACAGATACGCAGTATTTT. Translation gives CASSPPGGTDTQYF.

The table lists this clone with a count of one. This sequence joins TRBV5-4 and TRBJ2-3; TRBD2 aligns across 7 bases. V was pared by 1 base and J by 6 bases, with 5 bases of the junction left unmatched. The CDR3 has 14 amino acids. Germline assignment: CDR1 SGHNT and CDR2 YYREEE (reference sequence). In DNA form, the CDR3 reads TGTGCCAGCAGCTTGCCCAGCGGGACGGATACGCAGTATTTT. This sequence encodes CASSLPSGTDTQYF.

This rearrangement joins TRBV7-8 to TRBJ1-1; D is unresolved. The germline CDR1 and CDR2 sequences are SGHVS and FQNEAQ. The CDR3 contains 13 residues. The V end lost 5 bases, the J end lost 11 bases, and 18 bases lay between the germline ends. Here the CDR3 DNA reads TGTGCCAGCAGCGAAAGAACGGGAACTCGGGCTTTCTTT. This encodes CASSERTGTRAFF.

This chain joins TRBV15 and TRBJ1-4; D not resolved. Germline CDR1 is LNHNV and CDR2 is YYDKDF (reference sequence). The CDR3 consists of 13 residues. V was pared by 4 bases and J by 8 bases, with 11 bases between. This CDR3 is CATSTDVREKLFF. The DNA of the CDR3 is TGTGCCACCAGCACCGATGTGAGGGAAAAACTGTTTTTT. The entire variable domain, with the rest obtained from reference TRBV15 and TRBJ1-4, is as follows: DAMVIQNPRYQVTQFGKPVTLSCSQTLNHNVMYWYQQKSSQAPKLLFHYYDKDFNNEADTPDNFQSRRPNTSFCFLDIRSPGLGDTAMYLCATSTDVREKLFFGSGTQLSVL.

The chain joins TRBV30 to TRBJ2-3, with a possible D match to TRBD1 (7 bases). Germline V gene data show CDR1 as GTSNPN and CDR2 as SVGIG (reference sequence). V was cut by 0 bases and J by 5 bases, with 9 bases left in between. The CDR3 runs 13 residues. CDR3 residues: CAWSVQGGDTQYF. The CDR3 coding sequence is TGTGCCTGGAGTGTTCAGGGGGGAGATACGCAGTATTTT. Full variable domain (missing parts from reference TRBV30 and TRBJ2-3): SQTIHQWPATLVQPVGSPLSLECTVEGTSNPNLYWYRQAAGRGLQLLFYSVGIGQISSEVPQNLSASRPQDRQFILSSKKLLLSDSGFYLCAWSVQGGDTQYFGPGTRLTVL.

The V call is TRBV30, the J call TRBJ2-1; TRBD1 might be the D (5 bases). The germline CDR1 and CDR2 sequences are GTSNPN and SVGIG (reference sequence). The ends were cut back, 2 bases at V and 9 bases at J, with 11 bases in the middle. The CDR3 extends over 12 amino acids. DNA of the CDR3: TGTGCCTGGAGTTATCAGGGTCTTGAGCAGTTCTTC. It yields the protein CAWSYQGLEQFF. Together with reference TRBV30 and TRBJ2-1, the CDR3 gives the full variable domain: SQTIHQWPATLVQPVGSPLSLECTVEGTSNPNLYWYRQAAGRGLQLLFYSVGIGQISSEVPQNLSASRPQDRQFILSSKKLLLSDSGFYLCAWSYQGLEQFFGPGTRLTVL.

The V gene is TRBV11-2, the J gene TRBJ1-1, with TRBD1 identical over 7 bases. This CDR3 contains 15 residues. Germline V gives CDR1 SGHAT, CDR2 FQNNGV. The J segment lost 5 bases and the V segment lost 5 bases, leaving 11 bases of the junction unmatched. The CDR3 nucleotides read TGTGCCAGCAGCCATCCGACAGGGCGGAAAACTGAAGCTTTCTTT. Translated, it gives CASSHPTGRKTEAFF.

The chain carries TRBV10-1 and TRBJ2-1; possible D gene TRBD2, 6 bases. Trimming took 6 bases from V and 6 from J, leaving 12 bases between them. The CDR3 contains 13 residues. The germline CDR1 and CDR2 sequences are WNHNN and SYGVQD (reference sequence). CDR3 loop: CASSVAASNEQFF. The CDR3 coding sequence is TGCGCCAGCAGCGTAGCGGCCAGCAATGAGCAGTTCTTC.

The rearrangement joins TRBV30 to TRBJ2-4, with D maybe TRBD1 (5 bases). Germline CDR1 and CDR2: GTSNPN and SVGIG (reference sequence). V shed 5 bases and J shed 6 bases, with 11 bases lying between them. CDR3 size: 12 residues. CDR3 in DNA: TGTGCCTGGGACAGAACGGGAAACATTCAGTACTTC. As protein: CAWDRTGNIQYF.

The V call is TRBV5-4, the J call TRBJ1-1; 10 bases align to TRBD1. V dropped 9 bases and J dropped 3; count of bases not matched to a gene: 5. The germline gives CDR1 SGHNT, CDR2 YYREEE (reference sequence). This CDR3 contains 13 residues. This CDR3 reads CAIGGTGDTEAFF. CDR3 nucleotide sequence: TGTGCCATAGGAGGGACAGGGGACACTGAAGCTTTCTTT.

The chain employs TRBV11-2 and TRBJ2-1; 11 bases match TRBD2. Germline V lookup: CDR1 SGHAT, CDR2 FQNNGV. Germline trimming cut 1 base from V and 11 bases from J; bases unmatched to any gene: 7. This CDR3 is 15 amino acids long. The CDR3 nucleotides are TGTGCCAGCAGCTTAGCACGTCTAGCGGGAGGACAGCAGTTCTTC. It codes for CASSLARLAGGQQFF.

The V gene is TRBV2, the J gene TRBJ1-5; TRBD1 agrees at 7 bases. CDR1 is SNHLY, CDR2 FYNNEI, per germline. This CDR3 region has 16 residues. V trimming: 2 bases; J trimming: 3 bases; junction bases outside the gene matches: 7. The CDR3 here is CASSETPGQVNQPQHF. CDR3 nucleotide sequence: TGTGCCAGCAGTGAAACTCCCGGACAGGTCAATCAGCCCCAGCATTTT. Full variable domain (outside the CDR3, taken from reference TRBV2 and TRBJ1-5): EPEVTQTPSHQVTQMGQEVILRCVPISNHLYFYWYRQILGQKVEFLVSFYNNEISEKSEIFDDQFSVERPDGSNFTLKIRSTKLEDSAMYFCASSETPGQVNQPQHFGDGTRLSIL.

The chain has TRBV18 and TRBJ2-7; TRBD2 is a possible D gene (6 bases). Germline-derived CDR1 and CDR2 are KGHSH and LQKENI. The CDR3 runs 13 residues. The V end was cut by 6 bases, the J end by 5 bases, with 14 bases between. CDR3 residues: CASSVSGEDEQYF. The CDR3 nucleotides read TGTGCCAGCTCCGTCTCGGGGGAGGACGAGCAGTACTTC.

This chain uses TRBV27 with TRBJ1-2; D is uncertain. With 7 bases removed from V and 0 bases from J, the gap between germline ends came to 15 bases. Per germline, CDR1 MNHEY and CDR2 SMNVEV (reference sequence). The CDR3 loop spans 15 amino acids. CDR3 in amino acids: CASTSLPQANYGYTF. In DNA, the CDR3 is TGTGCCAGCACCTCTCTACCGCAGGCTAACTATGGCTACACCTTC.

The CDR3 loop is CASSWQGRPDTQYF. As DNA, the CDR3 is TGCGCCAGCAGCTGGCAGGGTAGGCCAGATACGCAGTATTTT. This chain uses TRBV5-1 with TRBJ2-3; TRBD1 might be the D (5 bases). Germline V gene sequence: CDR1 SGHRS, CDR2 YFSETQ. CDR3 size: 14 residues. Trimming left V 3 bases short and J 4 bases short, with 12 bases between.

The chain recombines TRBV2 with TRBJ2-1; 10 bases line up with TRBD2. The CDR3 has 16 residues. Germline loops: CDR1 SNHLY, CDR2 FYNNEI. V gave up 6 bases and J gave up 1 base; unmatched junction bases: 6. CDR3 region: CASREGAGGSYNEQFF. CDR3 coding DNA: TGTGCCAGCAGAGAGGGAGCGGGAGGGTCCTACAATGAGCAGTTCTTC.

The chain combines TRBV27 with TRBJ1-5, with D possibly TRBD1 on 5 matching bases. The CDR3 totals 14 residues. CDR1 is MNHEY, CDR2 SMNVEV, per germline (reference sequence). The V and J ends lost 8 bases and 1 base respectively, with 12 bases between them. For the CDR3, the DNA is TGTGCCAGCGGGCAAAAGGGGAGCAATCAGCCCCAGCATTTT. It yields the protein CASGQKGSNQPQHF.